The 10 T cell receptor beta chains presented below share a single source sample, sequenced in a study of T cell clonotyping in hematopoietic cell transplantation. Measured with immunoSEQ multiplex PCR; TCRdb has only the in-frame clones, and not every one. The sample lists 25,000 to 35,000 clones, approximately 94% occurring once. The sample's time point: recipient sample about 28 days before transplant, after cytoreduction. Sequenced here: peripheral blood mononuclear cells, sampled before stem cell transplant. These receptors were obtained from a man between 45 and 60 years old with acute myeloid leukemia. Some clones in this sample may be carry-over from other donors' samples.

For this clone: One junction end disagrees with the germline gene, perhaps due to a read error. The chain recombines TRBV7-2 with TRBJ2-3, with 8 bases lining up with TRBD1. The CDR3 runs to 17 residues. From germline, CDR1 is SGHTA and CDR2 FQGNSA. DNA of the CDR3: TGTGCCAGCAGCCTAGCCTCGACAGGGGCTAGCACAGATACGCAGTATTTT. Amino acids: CASSLASTGASTDTQYF.

This chain links TRBV28 with TRBJ2-7, with TRBD1 identical over 9 bases. Germline V lookup: CDR1 MDHEN, CDR2 SYDVKM. The ends lost 5 bases at V and 6 bases at J; junction bases unmatched: 14. This CDR3 spans 16 amino acids. CDR3 DNA sequence: TGTGCCAGCAGTGCTATAGTGGGACAGGGATTTCGCGAGCAGTACTTC. It is translated as CASSAIVGQGFREQYF. The full variable domain, in which reference TRBV28 and TRBJ2-7 provide the parts outside the CDR3, is DVKVTQSSRYLVKRTGEKVFLECVQDMDHENMFWYRQDPGLGLRLIYFSYDVKMKEKGDIPEGYSVSREKKERFSLILESASTNQTSMYLCASSAIVGQGFREQYFGPGTRLTVT.

The V call is TRBV29-1, the J call TRBJ2-3; 7 nucleotides align to TRBD2. This CDR3 contains 14 residues. Germline V CDR1 and CDR2: SQVTM, ANQGSEA. Trimming removed 4 bases from V and 5 bases from J; junction bases left unmatched: 9. The CDR3 DNA is TGCAGCGTTGTAGCGGGTCCTGGGGGAGATACGCAGTATTTT. Translation gives CSVVAGPGGDTQYF.

The gene calls are TRBV30 and TRBJ2-5; 8 nucleotides match TRBD2. This CDR3 contains 14 residues. Germline CDR1 and CDR2: GTSNPN and SVGIG (reference sequence). The CDR3 DNA sequence: TGTGCACGGGGGGTCGGGAGGGCTGGGGAGACCCAGTACTTC. Its translation is CARGVGRAGETQYF.

The chain has TRBV19 and TRBJ2-5; D perhaps matches TRBD2 (5 bases). Germline V gene data show CDR1 as LNHDA and CDR2 as SQIVND (reference sequence). The germline V and J ends were trimmed by 5 bases and 4 bases, with 11 bases remaining between them. The CDR3 is 13 amino acids. In DNA, the CDR3 is TGTGCCAGTAGTCTGGCGGGCCGAGAGACCCAGTACTTC. This codes for CASSLAGRETQYF.

CDR3 sequence: CASSLVRKDHGYTF. The CDR3 region has the DNA TGCGCCAGCAGCTTGGTTAGAAAGGATCATGGCTACACCTTC. The chain combines TRBV5-1 with TRBJ1-2, with D uncertain. Germline CDR1 reads SGHRS; CDR2 reads YFSETQ. V was trimmed by 0 bases and J by 6 bases, leaving 12 bases between them. This CDR3 is built from 14 residues. The whole variable domain, remainder taken from reference TRBV5-1 and TRBJ1-2, is KAGVTQTPRYLIKTRGQQVTLSCSPISGHRSVSWYQQTPGQGLQFLFEYFSETQRNKGNFPGRFSGRQFSNSRSEMNVSTLELGDSALYLCASSLVRKDHGYTFGSGTRLTVV.

V usage is TRBV5-5 and J usage is TRBJ1-2; D might be TRBD1 (5 bases). The CDR3 is made up of 13 amino acids. Germline V gives CDR1 SGHKS, CDR2 YYEKEE (reference sequence). The V end was cut by 4 bases, the J end by 4 bases, with 11 bases between. The CDR3 DNA is TGTGCCAGCAGCGTTCAGGGAGTCTATGGCTACACCTTC. Protein product: CASSVQGVYGYTF.

J is TRBJ1-2 and V is TRBV30; D is undetermined. V was clipped by 2 bases and J by 3 bases, with 13 bases between them. The germline CDR1 and CDR2 sequences are GTSNPN and SVGIG (reference sequence). The CDR3 runs 14 residues. CDR3 nucleotide sequence: TGTGCCTGGAGTCAAAACGGTCAGGACTATGGCTACACCTTC. It yields the protein CAWSQNGQDYGYTF.

The rearrangement joins TRBV5-4 to TRBJ2-1; 9 bases match TRBD2. Germline lookup yields CDR1 SGHNT and CDR2 YYREEE (reference sequence). Trimming took 4 bases from V and 7 from J; bases not matched to a gene: 18. CDR3 size: 18 residues. The CDR3 coding sequence is TGTGCCAGCAGCCCACCGCCTTTGGCGGGGGGGAGGGGGAATGAGCAGTTCTTC. Its protein is CASSPPPLAGGRGNEQFF.

The chain combines TRBV7-2 with TRBJ2-5; 11 bases fit TRBD2. V gave up 5 bases and J gave up 4 bases; unmatched junction bases: 6. CDR3 length equals 15 residues. Germline values: CDR1 SGHTA, CDR2 FQGNSA. CDR3 nucleotide sequence: TGTGCCAGCAGCGTTACTAGCGGGAGTGGAGAGACCCAGTACTTC. Translation gives CASSVTSGSGETQYF.